This TCR beta chain was sequenced during a study of T cells in Graves' hyperthyroidism and ophthalmopathy. V gave up 0 bases and J gave up 4 bases; unmatched junction bases: 5. The V gene's germline CDR1 is WSHSY and CDR2 SAAADI. This CDR3 has 15 amino acids. Orbital computed tomography, thyroid ultrasound, serum thyroxine and TRAb, and clinical symptoms together informed the diagnoses. Fresh peripheral blood, roughly 9.8 ml of it, supplied the PBMCs. The CDR3 regions of TCR beta were amplified from RNA transcripts. RT-PCR in the first round (using the HTBI primer set) targeted the TCR CDR3. TCRdb redid the calling of the multiplex PCR reads with MiXCR, one entry per CDR3 protein. This sample yields approximately 320,000 distinct CDR3 sequences, of which roughly 17% are seen a single time; 33% belongs to the top ten. Study-wide points: A 13 V-J model separated ophthalmopathy from stable hyperthyroidism. Onset of ophthalmopathy came a median approximately 6 months after the model predicted it.

This clonotype has ten or more counts. The antigen is undetermined. The sample comprised blood. The receptor comes from a man aged 25 to 40 with Graves' hyperthyroidism. The chain has TRBV10-2 and TRBJ2-5, with 7 nucleotides matching TRBD2. CDR3 sequence (DNA): TGCGCCAGCAGTGAGTCGGTGGGAGGGGTAGAGACCCAGTACTTC. Its translation is CASSESVGGVETQYF.